Below are 29 T cell receptor beta chains sequenced from a single sample in a study of blood T cell repertoires in COVID-19. Sequencing used immunoSEQ multiplex PCR; TCRdb keeps in-frame clones, though not all of them. The sample contains some 70,000 clones, around four fifths of which appear only once. Specimen: peripheral blood. The receptors stem from a man in his 60s with acute or convalescent COVID-19.

This chain joins TRBV2 and TRBJ1-2; D not certain. The V and J ends lost 4 bases and 0 bases respectively, with 6 bases between them. Germline V CDR1 and CDR2: SNHLY, FYNNEI. This CDR3 contains 13 residues. The CDR3 here is CASSGLTNYGYTF. The CDR3 DNA reads TGTGCCAGCAGTGGTCTTACTAACTATGGCTACACCTTC. The full variable domain, its missing parts supplied by reference TRBV2 and TRBJ1-2, is EPEVTQTPSHQVTQMGQEVILRCVPISNHLYFYWYRQILGQKVEFLVSFYNNEISEKSEIFDDQFSVERPDGSNFTLKIRSTKLEDSAMYFCASSGLTNYGYTFGSGTRLTVV.

The chain joins TRBV30 to TRBJ1-1; TRBD1 matches at 8 bases. CDR3 size: 15 residues. Germline-derived CDR1 and CDR2 are GTSNPN and SVGIG (reference sequence). J gave up 1 base and V 2 bases, and 6 bases lay outside the gene matches. The CDR3 loop reads CAWSRPGTGNTEAFF. CDR3 bases: TGTGCCTGGAGTCGTCCCGGGACAGGGAACACTGAAGCTTTCTTT.

The V gene is TRBV6-1, the J gene TRBJ1-2; possibly TRBD1 for D (6 bases). V lost 5 bases and J lost 8, with 15 bases in between. This CDR3 has 13 residues. In germline, CDR1 is MNHNS, CDR2 SASEGT. As DNA, the CDR3 is TGTGCCAGCAGTTCCTCTGGGCAGGGGGGCTACACCTTC. Amino acid sequence: CASSSSGQGGYTF.

The chain has TRBV6-5 and TRBJ2-7, with 9 nucleotides matching TRBD1. V gave up 4 bases and J gave up 4 bases; unmatched junction bases: 2. The CDR3 spans 13 residues. The germline V gene encodes CDR1 MNHEY and CDR2 SVGAGI. CDR3 protein: CASSSGQGYEQYV. DNA of the CDR3: TGTGCCAGCAGTTCCGGACAGGGGTACGAGCAGTACGTC.

The chain joins TRBV19 to TRBJ1-4, with 10 bases identical to TRBD1. Unmatched junction bases numbered 5, after V lost 5 bases and J lost 8 bases. This CDR3 comprises 14 residues. Germline values: CDR1 LNHDA, CDR2 SQIVND (reference sequence). CDR3 residues: CASSRDRGEEKLFF. The DNA for the CDR3 is TGTGCCAGTAGTCGGGACAGGGGTGAGGAAAAACTGTTTTTT.

The chain joins TRBV28 to TRBJ1-2, with 7 bases that match TRBD1. The V gene end was trimmed by 6 bases and the J gene end by 3 bases; junction bases not matched to a gene: 4. The germline V gene encodes CDR1 MDHEN and CDR2 SYDVKM. This CDR3 is built from 13 residues. The CDR3 here is CASRRQGDYGYTF. In DNA, the CDR3 is TGTGCCAGCAGGCGGCAGGGGGACTATGGCTACACCTTC.

V gene TRBV4-1 combines with J gene TRBJ1-6, with TRBD1 matching over 7 bases. CDR1 and CDR2 from the germline V gene are MGHRA and YSYEKL. With 0 bases clipped from V and 7 bases from J, the junction kept 12 bases outside the gene matches. The CDR3 loop spans 18 amino acids. CDR3 residues: CASSQDWLGGRGNSPLHF. For the CDR3, the DNA is TGCGCCAGCAGCCAAGATTGGTTAGGGGGCCGGGGGAATTCACCCCTCCACTTT.

Only one count was recorded for this clone. Sequence at one end of the junction differs from germline and may be a read error. The gene calls are TRBV4-1 and TRBJ2-5; D remains ambiguous. The germline V gene encodes CDR1 MGHRA and CDR2 YSYEKL. This CDR3 is built from 14 residues. The CDR3 loop is CASSQAELRETQYF. CDR3 nucleotides: TGCGCCAGCAGTCAAGCCGAACTTCGGGAGACCCAGTACTTC.

V gene TRBV7-3 combines with J gene TRBJ2-1; D is unresolved. From germline, CDR1 is SGHTA and CDR2 FQGTGA. V lost 3 bases, J lost 5 bases, and 8 bases lay in between. This CDR3 region has 13 residues. This chain's CDR3 is CASSFNRNNEQFF. Here the CDR3 DNA reads TGTGCCAGCAGCTTCAACAGAAACAATGAGCAGTTCTTC.

The sample holds a few counts of this clone. V usage is TRBV27 and J usage is TRBJ2-7; perhaps TRBD1 as D (6 bases). This CDR3 has 15 residues. Germline V lookup: CDR1 MNHEY, CDR2 SMNVEV (reference sequence). V gave up 4 bases and J gave up 3 bases, with 16 bases separating them. The CDR3 spells CASSYTGNLLYEQYF. For the CDR3, the DNA is TGTGCCAGCAGTTATACAGGGAACCTCCTCTACGAGCAGTACTTC.

This chain links TRBV11-3 with TRBJ2-3; 7 bases are a match to TRBD1. Germline CDR1 reads SGHNT; CDR2 reads YENEEA. Germline trimming cut 2 bases from V and 4 bases from J; bases unmatched to any gene: 6. The CDR3 loop spans 15 amino acids. CDR3: CASSLRGQTADTQYF. CDR3 DNA sequence: TGTGCCAGCAGCTTAAGGGGACAGACAGCAGATACGCAGTATTTT. Full variable domain (remainder filled in from reference TRBV11-3 and TRBJ2-3): EAGVVQSPRYKIIEKKQPVAFWCNPISGHNTLYWYLQNLGQGPELLIRYENEEAVDDSQLPKDRFSAERLKGVDSTLKIQPAELGDSAVYLCASSLRGQTADTQYFGPGTRLTVL.

This clone was detected a few times. The chain carries TRBV21-1 and TRBJ2-7; no check of the table's D call, TRBD1, against the DNA was made. TRBV21-1 is a documented pseudogene. CDR3 length equals 17 residues. The CDR3 is CASSRAPTDSRSYEQYV. CDR3 nucleotide sequence: TGTGCCAGCAGCAGAGCGCCGACAGACTCTCGCTCCTACGAGCAGTACGTC.

J is TRBJ2-5 and V is TRBV28; the match to TRBD1 covers 9 bases. Looked up from germline, CDR1 is MDHEN and CDR2 is SYDVKM. This CDR3 spans 16 amino acids. Trimming took 3 bases from V and 3 from J; bases not matched to a gene: 8. CDR3 residues: CASSLRRDRGKETQYF. CDR3 bases: TGTGCCAGCAGTTTGCGCCGAGACAGGGGGAAAGAGACCCAGTACTTC.

This sequence joins TRBV15 and TRBJ2-2; 8 bases align to TRBD2. Germline V gives CDR1 LNHNV, CDR2 YYDKDF (reference sequence). The CDR3 contains 14 residues. V shed 9 bases and J 1 base; nucleotides not matched to a gene: 4. Here the CDR3 reads CATNGGVNTGELFF. The CDR3 coding sequence is TGTGCCACGAACGGGGGGGTGAACACCGGGGAGCTGTTTTTT.

This clone has a single count. The rearrangement joins TRBV28 to TRBJ2-4, with D possibly TRBD1 on 5 matching bases. Germline CDR1 is MDHEN and CDR2 is SYDVKM. This CDR3 is 14 amino acids long. V was trimmed by 2 bases and J by 1 base, leaving 6 bases between them. This CDR3 reads CASSLGAAKNIQYF. The CDR3 DNA reads TGTGCCAGCAGTTTAGGGGCGGCCAAAAACATTCAGTACTTC.

In its sample, this clone was seen a few times. This sequence joins TRBV19 and TRBJ1-2, with 7 bases identical to TRBD1. V gave up 5 bases and J gave up 3 bases; unmatched junction bases: 15. CDR3 length equals 17 residues. Germline CDR1 is LNHDA and CDR2 is SQIVND (reference sequence). CDR3 protein: CASSVSASGTGDYGYTF. CDR3 DNA: TGTGCCAGTAGTGTATCAGCCTCGGGAACAGGGGACTATGGCTACACCTTC.

This chain links TRBV18 with TRBJ1-6; D gene uncertain. V was shortened by 4 bases and J by 8 bases, with 15 bases between the two germline ends. CDR1 is KGHSH and CDR2 is LQKENI in the germline V gene. The CDR3 totals 15 residues. Written as DNA, the CDR3 is TGTGCCAGCTCACGTTCCGGGTACGGGGATTCACCCCTCCACTTT. It yields the protein CASSRSGYGDSPLHF.

The J gene is TRBJ1-6, the V gene TRBV27; 10 bases line up with TRBD1. This CDR3 contains 15 residues. Trimming took 2 bases from V and 10 from J; bases not matched to a gene: 5. Germline CDR1 MNHEY, CDR2 SMNVEV (reference sequence). The CDR3 loop reads CASSLIGTGVSPLHF. CDR3 bases: TGTGCCAGCAGTTTAATCGGGACAGGGGTATCACCCCTCCACTTT.

There are many counts of this clone. This chain uses TRBV14 with TRBJ2-1; 15 bases fit TRBD2. The germline V gene encodes CDR1 SGHDN and CDR2 FVKESK. The CDR3 has 19 residues. V was clipped by 3 bases and J by 6 bases; unmatched bases: 12. The CDR3 is CASSHEPPGLAGGRNEQFF. DNA of the CDR3: TGTGCCAGCAGCCACGAGCCTCCGGGACTAGCGGGAGGCCGCAATGAGCAGTTCTTC.

This clone showed up just a few times. The chain employs TRBV19 and TRBJ2-3; D may be TRBD2 (7 bases). V lost 9 bases to trimming and J lost 3 bases, with 19 bases between them. This CDR3 spans 15 amino acids. In germline, CDR1 is LNHDA, CDR2 SQIVND (reference sequence). The CDR3 coding sequence is TGTGCCAGCCGAGACAACAGGGAGGGGACAGATACGCAGTATTTT. Protein product: CASRDNREGTDTQYF.

As regards this clone: The sample contains more than one DNA sequence encoding this CDR3. This chain connects TRBV6-5 to TRBJ2-3, with TRBD2 matching 9 bases. Germline V gene sequence: CDR1 MNHEY, CDR2 SVGAGI. Trimming removed 6 bases from V and 4 bases from J; junction bases left unmatched: 8. The CDR3 runs 15 residues. The CDR3 sequence: CASSPMAGGPDTQYF. CDR3 sequence (DNA): TGTGCCAGCAGCCCAATGGCGGGGGGGCCAGATACGCAGTATTTT.

A single count supports this clone. The rearrangement joins TRBV30 to TRBJ1-3, with 7 nucleotides matching TRBD1. Trimming removed 0 bases from V and 7 bases from J; junction bases left unmatched: 6. The CDR3 has 14 amino acids. The germline V gene encodes CDR1 GTSNPN and CDR2 SVGIG (reference sequence). The CDR3 is CAWSVGTARNTIYF. The CDR3 nucleotides are TGTGCCTGGAGTGTGGGGACAGCCCGGAACACCATATATTTT.

The genes are TRBV4-1 and TRBJ2-5; 15 bases map to TRBD2. Germline CDR1 reads MGHRA; CDR2 reads YSYEKL. V was pared by 3 bases and J by 5 bases, with 10 bases of the junction left unmatched. There are 18 residues in the CDR3. The CDR3 loop is CASSHSKGLAGGQETQYF. The CDR3 coding sequence is TGCGCCAGCAGCCACTCAAAAGGACTAGCGGGGGGGCAGGAGACCCAGTACTTC.

This clone was seen ten or more times. V usage is TRBV21-1 and J usage is TRBJ2-7; TRBD1, the D gene given by the table, was not confirmed from the DNA. TRBV21-1 is listed as a pseudogene. The CDR3 spans 11 residues. The CDR3 loop reads CASSKQYEQYV. The CDR3 DNA follows: TGTGCCAGCAGCAAACAATACGAGCAGTACGTC.

This chain uses TRBV11-1 with TRBJ2-6; D is perhaps TRBD1 (6 bases). V was shortened by 1 base and J by 4 bases, with 11 bases between the two germline ends. This CDR3 is 16 amino acids long. Germline CDR1 reads SGHAT; CDR2 reads FQDESV (reference sequence). CDR3 sequence: CASSLERGSGANVLTF. The CDR3 DNA follows: TGTGCCAGCAGCTTAGAGAGGGGGTCGGGGGCCAACGTCCTGACTTTC.

The chain is built from TRBV13 and TRBJ2-5; D is unresolved. Germline CDR1 and CDR2: PRHDT and FYEKMQ (reference sequence). This CDR3 region has 12 residues. Trimming shortened V by 0 bases and J by 7 bases, and 6 bases separated the two germline ends. The CDR3 DNA sequence: TGTGCCAGCAGCTTAGGCAGGCGGACCCAGTACTTC. This sequence encodes CASSLGRRTQYF.

As regards this clone: The junction does not match germline at one end; this may be a read error. The chain couples TRBV28 to TRBJ1-1; 9 nucleotides line up with TRBD1. The germline V gene encodes CDR1 MDHEN and CDR2 SYDVKM. This CDR3 is 12 amino acids long. The CDR3 reads CASSFTTGGPSF. For the CDR3, the DNA is TGTGCCAGCAGTTTTACAACAGGGGGCCCCTCTTTT.

This chain connects TRBV24-1 to TRBJ2-1, with 8 nucleotides matching TRBD2. The V and J ends lost 3 bases and 6 bases, in that order; junction bases with no gene match: 9. Per the germline V gene, CDR1 is KGHDR and CDR2 is SFDVKD. The CDR3 covers 16 residues. The CDR3 nucleotides are TGTGCCACCAGTGATCGGACTAGCTGGTGGGTCAATGAGCAGTTCTTC. Its protein is CATSDRTSWWVNEQFF.

This chain uses TRBV5-1 with TRBJ1-3, with 7 bases matching TRBD1. CDR1 SGHRS and CDR2 YFSETQ come from the germline V gene. V trimming: 5 bases; J trimming: 2 bases; junction bases outside the gene matches: 10. The CDR3 spans 16 residues. As DNA, the CDR3 is TGCGCCAGCAGACCCGATGGGACAGAGGCTGGAAACACCATATATTTT. It encodes CASRPDGTEAGNTIYF.